The clone carrying this T cell receptor (beta chain) was seen only a few times. Its antigen remains unknown. RNA transcripts provided the source from which TCR beta CDR3 regions were amplified. During a first-round RT-PCR of the TCR CDR3, the HTBI primer set was used. MiXCR was run by TCRdb on the multiplex PCR reads, yielding one entry per CDR3 protein. Among approximately 620,000 distinct CDR3 sequences listed, more than 15% were seen once. J was trimmed by 3 bases and V by 7 bases; bases with no gene match: 11. Germline V lookup: CDR1 SNHLY, CDR2 FYNNEI. This CDR3 region has 15 residues. The data stem from a study of T cells in Graves' hyperthyroidism and ophthalmopathy. Study-level results: Most clonotypes that expanded in the thyroid above 0.001 also showed up in blood.

The rearrangement joins TRBV2 to TRBJ2-7, with 8 bases aligning to TRBD2. Sequenced sample: blood. This sequence was found in a middle-aged woman with Graves' ophthalmopathy. For the CDR3, the DNA is TGTGCCAGCACCTTGATCGGGGGGGCTTACTACGAGCAGTACTTC. Amino acid sequence: CASTLIGGAYYEQYF. The variable domain in full, completed from reference TRBV2 and TRBJ2-7, reads EPEVTQTPSHQVTQMGQEVILRCVPISNHLYFYWYRQILGQKVEFLVSFYNNEISEKSEIFDDQFSVERPDGSNFTLKIRSTKLEDSAMYFCASTLIGGAYYEQYFGPGTRLTVT.